A single sample is the source of the 15 T cell receptor beta chains below, sequenced in a study of cytomegalovirus exposure and HLA in healthy donors. The study ran its PCR with 60 Vbeta and 13 Jbeta primers. Only in-frame clones appear in the TCRdb table, and some are missing; sequencing was by immunoSEQ multiplex PCR. The table includes fewer than 90,000 clones, about 85% detected once. Sequenced material: PBMCs. Every receptor here comes from a woman aged 40 to 55 in good health and CMV-seropositive.

This clone was recorded once. The chain is built from TRBV18 and TRBJ2-7; perhaps TRBD2 as D (6 bases). The CDR3 consists of 13 residues. From germline, CDR1 is KGHSH and CDR2 LQKENI. Trimming pared 3 bases from V and 3 bases from J, leaving 9 bases between. CDR3 residues: CASSPSGGYEQYF. The CDR3 DNA is TGTGCCAGCTCACCGTCCGGGGGCTACGAGCAGTACTTC.

The chain couples TRBV7-2 to TRBJ2-5; perhaps TRBD2 as D (6 bases). The germline V and J ends were trimmed by 4 bases and 1 base, with 16 bases remaining between them. Germline V gene sequence: CDR1 SGHTA, CDR2 FQGNSA. This CDR3 is built from 16 residues. The DNA for the CDR3 is TGTGCCAGCAGCTACCTTGGGGGAGGTTTCCAAGAGACCCAGTACTTC. It yields the protein CASSYLGGGFQETQYF.

The chain uses TRBV5-7 and TRBJ1-1; 7 bases line up with TRBD1. TRBV5-7 is marked as an open reading frame, function uncertain. J lost 5 bases, V lost 2 bases, and 15 bases had no gene match. This CDR3 is 17 amino acids long. The CDR3 protein is CASSFKSPGQYWTEAFF. The CDR3 DNA is TGTGCCAGCAGCTTCAAATCTCCGGGACAGTACTGGACTGAAGCTTTCTTT.

The V gene is TRBV5-1, the J gene TRBJ2-3; TRBD2 agrees at 9 bases. The junction had 8 bases not matched to a gene; V was cut back by 0 bases and J by 6 bases. This CDR3 spans 16 amino acids. Germline-derived CDR1 and CDR2 are SGHRS and YFSETQ. The CDR3 protein is CASSLAVAGAGDTQYF. As DNA, the CDR3 is TGCGCCAGCAGCTTGGCGGTAGCGGGGGCTGGGGATACGCAGTATTTT.

This clone was found a few times. The chain couples TRBV5-6 to TRBJ1-4; 9 bases agree with TRBD1. The trim removed 4 bases at V and 6 bases at J, leaving 10 bases unmatched. This CDR3 spans 16 amino acids. Germline V lookup: CDR1 SGHDT, CDR2 YYEEEE. CDR3 protein: CASSPSVGTGYEKLFF. CDR3 in DNA: TGTGCCAGCAGCCCCTCGGTGGGGACAGGGTATGAAAAACTGTTTTTT.

V and J are TRBV19 and TRBJ2-7, with a tentative D call TRBD1 (5 bases). Per the germline V gene, CDR1 is LNHDA and CDR2 is SQIVND (reference sequence). V shed 6 bases and J shed 4 bases, with 19 bases lying between them. This CDR3 region has 15 residues. CDR3 residues: CASSNRLGPGYEQYF. CDR3 bases: TGTGCCAGTAGCAATAGGTTAGGACCAGGGTACGAGCAGTACTTC. The full variable domain, rest sourced from reference TRBV19 and TRBJ2-7, is DGGITQSPKYLFRKEGQNVTLSCEQNLNHDAMYWYRQDPGQGLRLIYYSQIVNDFQKGDIAEGYSVSREKKESFPLTVTSAQKNPTAFYLCASSNRLGPGYEQYFGPGTRLTVT.

The chain uses TRBV29-1 and TRBJ1-1; possible D gene TRBD1, 5 bases. This CDR3 is 14 amino acids long. V was shortened by 6 bases and J by 0 bases, with 14 bases between the two germline ends. Germline V gives CDR1 SQVTM, CDR2 ANQGSEA. This CDR3 reads CSVTGMGMNTEAFF. The CDR3 DNA follows: TGCAGCGTAACAGGTATGGGAATGAACACTGAAGCTTTCTTT.

V usage is TRBV4-3 and J usage is TRBJ2-3; TRBD1 matches 10 bases. Germline CDR1 is LGHNA and CDR2 is YSLEER. V was clipped by 1 base and J by 6 bases; unmatched bases: 7. The CDR3 extends over 16 amino acids. CDR3 nucleotides: TGCGCCAGCAGCCAAGCTCGGGACAGGGGAACGGATACGCAGTATTTT. Residues: CASSQARDRGTDTQYF.

V gene TRBV19 combines with J gene TRBJ2-5, with D possibly TRBD1 on 6 matching bases. From germline, CDR1 is LNHDA and CDR2 SQIVND (reference sequence). V was clipped by 9 bases and J by 0 bases, with 11 bases between them. This CDR3 contains 13 residues. CDR3 protein: CASGTHDQETQYF. The CDR3 coding sequence is TGTGCCAGCGGGACACACGACCAAGAGACCCAGTACTTC.

V is TRBV21-1 and J is TRBJ1-4. TRBV21-1 is a pseudogene. There are 16 residues in the CDR3. The CDR3 loop reads CASSTSRPGGDEKLFF. In DNA, the CDR3 is TGTGCCAGCAGCACGAGCCGCCCGGGAGGGGATGAAAAACTGTTTTTT.

The chain carries TRBV9 and TRBJ2-7; a weak D match, TRBD1 (6 bases). This CDR3 has 16 residues. CDR1 SGDLS and CDR2 YYNGEE come from the germline V gene. Trimming shortened V by 0 bases and J by 4 bases, and 17 bases separated the two germline ends. The CDR3 region is CASSVAPQGGRYEQYF. Here the CDR3 DNA reads TGTGCCAGCAGCGTAGCCCCCCAAGGGGGTAGATACGAGCAGTACTTC. The variable domain in full, completed from reference TRBV9 and TRBJ2-7, reads DSGVTQTPKHLITATGQRVTLRCSPRSGDLSVYWYQQSLDQGLQFLIQYYNGEERAKGNILERFSAQQFPDLHSELNLSSLELGDSALYFCASSVAPQGGRYEQYFGPGTRLTVT.

Within the sample, this clone is medium-sized. This chain uses TRBV19 with TRBJ2-1; D is unclear. CDR1 and CDR2 from the germline V gene are LNHDA and SQIVND (reference sequence). Trimming left V 1 base short and J 5 bases short, with 12 bases between. CDR3 length: 15 residues. In DNA form, the CDR3 reads TGTGCCAGTAGTATAGGGCCGCTTGAACACAATGAGCAGTTCTTC. This sequence encodes CASSIGPLEHNEQFF.

For this clone: Its ends do not fully match the called genes, so a read error is possible. The chain uses TRBV11-2 and TRBJ1-1, with 7 nucleotides matching TRBD1. Germline V CDR1 and CDR2: SGHAT, FQNNGV. CDR3 length: 12 amino acids. The CDR3 protein is CASSLGSTGQLF. The CDR3 bases are TGTGCCAGCAGCTTAGGTTCCACGGGACAGCTCTTT. Supplemented by reference TRBV11-2 and TRBJ1-1, the full variable domain reads EAGVAQSPRYKIIEKRQSVAFWCNPISGHATLYWYQQILGQGPKLLIQFQNNGVVDDSQLPKDRFSAERLKGVDSTLKIQPAKLEDSAVYLCASSLGSTGQLFGQGTRLTVV.

V usage is TRBV4-3 and J usage is TRBJ2-1; D might be TRBD1 (5 bases). V lost 0 bases to trimming and J lost 4 bases, with 13 bases between them. Germline V gene lookup returns CDR1 LGHNA and CDR2 YSLEER. This CDR3 region has 16 residues. The DNA for the CDR3 is TGCGCCAGCAGCCAAGACCGGTATACAGGATACAATGAGCAGTTCTTC. This gives the protein CASSQDRYTGYNEQFF.

The rearrangement joins TRBV7-8 to TRBJ2-7, with 14 bases matching TRBD2. Looked up from germline, CDR1 is SGHVS and CDR2 is FQNEAQ. V lost 1 base and J lost 4; bases outside the gene matches: 3. The CDR3 contains 16 residues. The CDR3 protein is CASSLGGLAGGYEQYF. CDR3 DNA sequence: TGTGCCAGCAGCTTAGGCGGACTAGCGGGGGGATACGAGCAGTACTTC.